Below are 26 T cell receptor beta chains sequenced from a single sample in a study of beta chain features in type 1 diabetes. The investigators reverse transcribed all of the isolated RNA, so they sequenced expressed TCRB transcripts. Clones were sequenced by immunoSEQ multiplex PCR, and TCRdb holds only the in-frame ones, with some missing. The data hold over 150,000 clones, with approximately 8.1% observed a single time. Overall study findings and caveats: Within each of all four CD4+ subsets, Type 1 diabetes patients had TCRB CDR3s that were moderately but significantly shorter.

These receptors' targets are unknown. The sample taken for sequencing was central memory CD4+ T cells from blood. These receptor sequences come from a man in his late teens or twenties with type 1 diabetes.

The chain is built from TRBV30 and TRBJ2-2; the D gene is possibly TRBD2 (6 bases). V was shortened by 0 bases and J by 1 base, with 6 bases between the two germline ends. This CDR3 region has 14 residues. CDR1 is GTSNPN, CDR2 SVGIG, per germline (reference sequence). The CDR3 loop is CAWSVGGNTGELFF. The CDR3 region has the DNA TGTGCCTGGAGTGTCGGGGGGAACACCGGGGAGCTGTTTTTT.

This chain joins TRBV15 and TRBJ2-2; 7 bases are a match to TRBD1. The junction had 10 bases not matched to a gene; V was cut back by 0 bases and J by 0 bases. The CDR3 is made up of 19 amino acids. Germline assignment: CDR1 LNHNV and CDR2 YYDKDF (reference sequence). The CDR3 region has the DNA TGTGCCACCAGCAGAGATGGGTGGCAGGGGGTATCGAACACCGGGGAGCTGTTTTTT. Translating it yields CATSRDGWQGVSNTGELFF. The full variable domain, with the rest looked up from reference TRBV15 and TRBJ2-2, is DAMVIQNPRYQVTQFGKPVTLSCSQTLNHNVMYWYQQKSSQAPKLLFHYYDKDFNNEADTPDNFQSRRPNTSFCFLDIRSPGLGDTAMYLCATSRDGWQGVSNTGELFFGEGSRLTVL.

In its sample, this clone was seen many times. Other nucleotide sequences from this sample produce the same CDR3. V usage is TRBV10-3 and J usage is TRBJ2-3; TRBD1 matches 8 bases. The CDR3 has 14 amino acids. J was trimmed by 1 base and V by 7 bases; bases with no gene match: 4. The germline gives CDR1 ENHRY, CDR2 SYGVKD. This CDR3 reads CAITPGQGTDTQYF. For the CDR3, the DNA is TGTGCCATCACCCCGGGACAGGGCACAGATACGCAGTATTTT.

This clone was seen a handful of times. V gene TRBV6-5 combines with J gene TRBJ2-3; possible D gene TRBD2, 6 bases. V gave up 2 bases and J gave up 3 bases, with 12 bases separating them. This CDR3 spans 15 amino acids. Germline lookup yields CDR1 MNHEY and CDR2 SVGAGI. The CDR3 bases are TGTGCCAGCAGTTACATACTAGGAGGGACAGATACGCAGTATTTT. Residues: CASSYILGGTDTQYF.

The chain is built from TRBV9 and TRBJ2-5; maybe TRBD2 (6 bases). From germline, CDR1 is SGDLS and CDR2 YYNGEE. Trimming took off 6 bases at V and 1 base at J, with 10 bases between the two ends. There are 13 residues in the CDR3. The chain's CDR3 is CASNAGPQETQYF. The CDR3 DNA follows: TGTGCCAGCAACGCGGGGCCCCAAGAGACCCAGTACTTC.

This clone was seen only a few times. The chain's CDR3 is CASSGAQGANEKLFF. The CDR3 region has the DNA TGCGCCAGCAGCGGAGCCCAGGGGGCTAATGAAAAACTGTTTTTT. The V call is TRBV5-1, the J call TRBJ1-4; 7 bases agree with TRBD1. This CDR3 region has 15 residues. CDR1 and CDR2 (germline): SGHRS, YFSETQ. V was clipped by 4 bases and J by 3 bases; unmatched bases: 6.

This sequence joins TRBV29-1 and TRBJ1-1; TRBD1 aligns across 7 bases. The CDR3 spans 14 residues. CDR1 and CDR2 from the germline V gene are SQVTM and ANQGSEA. V gave up 8 bases and J gave up 0 bases; unmatched junction bases: 9. The CDR3 here is CSTLGDSLNTEAFF. The CDR3 region has the DNA TGCAGCACCCTAGGGGACAGTTTGAACACTGAAGCTTTCTTT.

V usage is TRBV5-1 and J usage is TRBJ1-6; a weak D match, TRBD1 (5 bases). CDR3 length: 15 residues. CDR1 is SGHRS and CDR2 is YFSETQ in the germline V gene. The V end was cut by 1 base, the J end by 7 bases, with 12 bases between. CDR3 protein: CASSLYSGNNSPLHF. The CDR3 DNA sequence: TGCGCCAGCAGCTTGTACTCAGGGAACAATTCACCCCTCCACTTT.

The table lists this clone with a few counts. The rearrangement links TRBV18 to TRBJ2-5, with D possibly TRBD2 on 6 matching bases. Germline-derived CDR1 and CDR2 are KGHSH and LQKENI. With 4 bases removed from V and 2 bases from J, the gap between germline ends came to 11 bases. The CDR3 is made up of 14 amino acids. The CDR3, as DNA: TGTGCCAGCTCACGACTTGGGGGGCAAGAGACCCAGTACTTC. It is translated as CASSRLGGQETQYF.

This clone showed up just a few times. The chain recombines TRBV7-9 with TRBJ2-1, with 9 bases matching TRBD2. Germline CDR1 SEHNR, CDR2 FQNEAQ (reference sequence). The CDR3 covers 12 residues. V was pared by 3 bases and J by 10 bases, with 1 base of the junction left unmatched. The CDR3 nucleotides are TGTGCCAGCAGCTTCGCGGGGGGGGAGCAGTTCTTC. Translating it yields CASSFAGGEQFF. Full variable domain (missing parts from reference TRBV7-9 and TRBJ2-1): DTGVSQNPRHKITKRGQNVTFRCDPISEHNRLYWYRQTLGQGPEFLTYFQNEAQLEKSRLLSDRFSAERPKGSFSTLEIQRTEQGDSAMYLCASSFAGGEQFFGPGTRLTVL.

This chain uses TRBV30 with TRBJ1-5; weak D call: TRBD1 (6 bases). Germline V CDR1 and CDR2: GTSNPN, SVGIG (reference sequence). The CDR3 is 13 amino acids. The ends were cut back, 1 base at V and 3 bases at J, with 7 bases in the middle. The CDR3 loop reads CAWSGDNNQPQHF. In nucleotides, the CDR3 is TGTGCCTGGAGTGGGGACAACAATCAGCCCCAGCATTTT. Full variable domain (remainder filled in from reference TRBV30 and TRBJ1-5): SQTIHQWPATLVQPVGSPLSLECTVEGTSNPNLYWYRQAAGRGLQLLFYSVGIGQISSEVPQNLSASRPQDRQFILSSKKLLLSDSGFYLCAWSGDNNQPQHFGDGTRLSIL.

The chain carries TRBV18 and TRBJ2-1; 10 nucleotides align to TRBD2. After removal of 2 bases from V and 0 bases from J, the junction contained 7 bases not matched to a gene. Germline V gene lookup returns CDR1 KGHSH and CDR2 LQKENI. The CDR3 spans 18 residues. The CDR3 DNA sequence: TGTGCCAGCTCACCAGTTAGCGGGGGGCCGGGCTCCTACAATGAGCAGTTCTTC. This encodes CASSPVSGGPGSYNEQFF.

There are a few counts of this clone. The rearrangement joins TRBV6-5 to TRBJ2-1; maybe TRBD2 (6 bases). This CDR3 is 15 amino acids long. Germline V lookup: CDR1 MNHEY, CDR2 SVGAGI. Trimming took off 6 bases at V and 5 bases at J, with 17 bases between the two ends. CDR3 bases: TGTGCCAGCAGGCCCGGGACTGGGGATAACAATGAGCAGTTCTTC. This gives the protein CASRPGTGDNNEQFF.

This clone was counted only a few times. This chain uses TRBV10-3 with TRBJ1-1; no reliable D call. V was pared by 2 bases and J by 4 bases, with 14 bases between. There are 15 residues in the CDR3. The V gene's germline CDR1 is ENHRY and CDR2 SYGVKD. This CDR3 reads CAISEIGNSGTEAFF. DNA of the CDR3: TGTGCCATCAGTGAGATCGGGAATTCGGGCACTGAAGCTTTCTTT.

This clone was observed a few times. V gene TRBV7-2 combines with J gene TRBJ2-3; 7 bases match TRBD2. Germline V gene sequence: CDR1 SGHTA, CDR2 FQGNSA. This CDR3 has 16 amino acids. Unmatched junction bases numbered 6, after V lost 3 bases and J lost 0 bases. The CDR3 is CASSLASGSSTDTQYF. The DNA of the CDR3 is TGTGCCAGCAGCTTGGCTAGCGGCTCTAGCACAGATACGCAGTATTTT.

This clone was observed a handful of times. This sequence joins TRBV6-6 and TRBJ2-7; no reliable D call. V gave up 11 bases and J gave up 5 bases, with 19 bases separating them. CDR3 size: 13 residues. CDR1 and CDR2 from the germline V gene are MNHNY and SVGAGI (reference sequence). The CDR3 reads CAVSFTGNDEQYF. The CDR3 region has the DNA TGTGCCGTTTCCTTCACGGGTAACGACGAGCAGTACTTC.

Note on this clone: This specimen includes other DNA sequences encoding the same CDR3. V usage is TRBV7-2 and J usage is TRBJ1-1, with D possibly TRBD1 on 6 matching bases. Trimming took 1 base from V and 4 from J, leaving 10 bases between them. CDR3 length: 14 amino acids. CDR1 and CDR2 from the germline V gene are SGHTA and FQGNSA. The CDR3 loop is CASSLDSRGTEAFF. The DNA of the CDR3 is TGTGCCAGCAGCTTAGATTCCAGGGGCACTGAAGCTTTCTTT.

This clone was detected ten times or more. This chain connects TRBV7-2 to TRBJ1-4, with 8 positions matching TRBD1. The V gene's germline CDR1 is SGHTA and CDR2 FQGNSA. With 6 bases clipped from V and 8 bases from J, the junction kept 11 bases outside the gene matches. The CDR3 sequence is 15 residues long. Written as DNA, the CDR3 is TGTGCCAGCAGTCGGGACCAGGGGGCAGGGGAAAAACTGTTTTTT. It specifies CASSRDQGAGEKLFF.

This clone has more than one count but fewer than ten. This CDR3 is CASGKGAMNTEAFF. CDR3 in DNA: TGTGCCAGCGGAAAGGGGGCGATGAACACTGAAGCTTTCTTT. The chain couples TRBV5-4 to TRBJ1-1; 7 bases align to TRBD1. The ends lost 7 bases at V and 0 bases at J; junction bases unmatched: 6. The CDR3 length is 14 residues. Germline CDR1 and CDR2: SGHNT and YYREEE (reference sequence).

This chain uses TRBV5-6 with TRBJ2-5; TRBD2 matches 8 bases. The CDR3 is made up of 15 amino acids. CDR1 and CDR2 from the germline V gene are SGHDT and YYEEEE. V dropped 6 bases and J dropped 2; count of bases not matched to a gene: 9. CDR3 loop: CASTRRTSGQETQYF. The CDR3 DNA reads as TGTGCCAGCACCCGCCGTACTAGCGGACAAGAGACCCAGTACTTC.

The rearrangement links TRBV19 to TRBJ1-1; 10 bases line up with TRBD1. The V gene end was trimmed by 10 bases and the J gene end by 7 bases; junction bases not matched to a gene: 9. The CDR3 has 13 residues. From germline, CDR1 is LNHDA and CDR2 SQIVND (reference sequence). CDR3 sequence reads: CATNHRDRGEAFF. CDR3 in DNA: TGTGCCACCAACCACCGGGACAGGGGTGAAGCTTTCTTT.

This clone was detected a few times. The chain uses TRBV30 and TRBJ2-3, with D hard to call. The CDR3 has 11 residues. Deletions cut 5 bases from V and 6 bases from J, with 9 bases between. Germline-derived CDR1 and CDR2 are GTSNPN and SVGIG (reference sequence). The CDR3 loop reads CAWAVSDTQYF. For the CDR3, the DNA is TGTGCCTGGGCAGTATCGGATACGCAGTATTTT.

This clone was seen more than once but under ten times. This chain uses TRBV30 with TRBJ1-1; TRBD1 matches 9 bases. Germline V gene lookup returns CDR1 GTSNPN and CDR2 SVGIG (reference sequence). The junction had 8 bases not matched to a gene; V was cut back by 8 bases and J by 1 base. The CDR3 is 14 amino acids. CDR3 residues: CAAWDREENTEAFF. DNA for the CDR3: TGTGCCGCCTGGGACAGGGAAGAGAACACTGAAGCTTTCTTT.

This clone came up many times. The chain carries TRBV27 and TRBJ1-6, with 8 bases that match TRBD1. The CDR3 loop spans 14 amino acids. CDR1 is MNHEY and CDR2 is SMNVEV in the germline V gene (reference sequence). The V gene end was trimmed by 3 bases and the J gene end by 6 bases; junction bases not matched to a gene: 1. CDR3 loop: CASSFGQGNSPLHF. The CDR3 DNA reads TGTGCCAGCAGTTTTGGACAGGGTAATTCACCCCTCCACTTT.

This clone was seen only a few times. The chain combines TRBV27 with TRBJ2-7, with 12 bases identical to TRBD1. CDR3 length: 15 amino acids. CDR1 MNHEY and CDR2 SMNVEV come from the germline V gene (reference sequence). V trimming: 1 base; J trimming: 5 bases; junction bases outside the gene matches: 3. The DNA for the CDR3 is TGTGCCAGCAGTTTATTGGGGACAGGGGGCGACGAGCAGTACTTC. Translation gives CASSLLGTGGDEQYF.

The chain has TRBV19 and TRBJ1-3; D is uncertain. The CDR3 spans 15 residues. Germline loops: CDR1 LNHDA, CDR2 SQIVND (reference sequence). Trimming pared 5 bases from V and 0 bases from J, leaving 11 bases between. CDR3: CASSAGGNSGNTIYF. CDR3 in DNA: TGTGCCAGTAGTGCCGGCGGGAACTCTGGAAACACCATATATTTT.